The clone carrying this TCR beta chain was observed a few times. Its matching antigen is unknown. This record belongs to a study of radiotherapy plus CTLA-4 blockade in lung cancer. Study as a whole: Disease control reached 31%, with objective responses in roughly 17%. Study results and limitations: Reported findings show early blood T cell clone dynamics, with interferon-beta, best predicted response. There was expansion of tumor-derived TCR clones in blood after radiotherapy plus ipilimumab.

Assay used: immunoSEQ multiplex PCR; TCRdb lists only in-frame clones, some missing. The table has more than 40,000 clones, roughly two thirds seen once. The specimen comprised peripheral blood, sampled from a patient treated with radiotherapy plus ipilimumab. The receptor's source is a human donor with non-small cell lung cancer who had a partial response to radiotherapy plus ipilimumab.

The CDR3 sequence: CASSLGTGGREQYF. CDR3 coding DNA: TGTGCCAGCAGCTTGGGGACAGGGGGACGCGAGCAGTACTTC. The chain has TRBV11-2 and TRBJ2-7; 11 nucleotides agree with TRBD1. The CDR3 is made up of 14 amino acids. Germline CDR1 and CDR2: SGHAT and FQNNGV. V dropped 3 bases and J dropped 6; count of bases not matched to a gene: 4. The whole variable domain, filled in from reference TRBV11-2 and TRBJ2-7, reads EAGVAQSPRYKIIEKRQSVAFWCNPISGHATLYWYQQILGQGPKLLIQFQNNGVVDDSQLPKDRFSAERLKGVDSTLKIQPAKLEDSAVYLCASSLGTGGREQYFGPGTRLTVT.